This passage covers 14 T cell receptor beta chains from one sample sequenced in a study of T cells in Graves' hyperthyroidism and ophthalmopathy. RNA transcripts provided the source from which TCR beta CDR3 regions were amplified. Primed by the HTBI set, a first-round RT-PCR was run on the TCR CDR3. One entry per CDR3 protein results from TCRdb running MiXCR on the multiplex PCR reads. The sample lists 450,000 to 700,000 distinct CDR3 sequences; about half were seen once. What was sequenced was peripheral blood or thyroid tissue (not recorded which). Every receptor here comes from a woman between 18 and 29 years old with Graves' hyperthyroidism.

This clonotype occurred a few times. The CDR3 DNA reads TGTGCCAGCAGTTACGAAGGACTCGTAGCTTTCTTT. Translated: CASSYEGLVAFF. V is TRBV6-5 and J is TRBJ1-1, with D hard to call. The V end lost 2 bases, the J end lost 10 bases, and 11 bases lay between the germline ends. Germline lookup yields CDR1 MNHEY and CDR2 SVGAGI. The CDR3 runs 12 residues.

The chain employs TRBV27 and TRBJ2-7; D is unresolved. The CDR3 contains 13 residues. The V and J ends lost 5 bases and 0 bases respectively, with 8 bases between them. In germline, CDR1 is MNHEY, CDR2 SMNVEV (reference sequence). This CDR3 reads CASSQPDSYEQYF. CDR3 sequence (DNA): TGTGCCAGCAGTCAGCCGGACTCCTACGAGCAGTACTTC.

As for this clonotype: A read error may explain this, as a much larger clone is one base away. The rearrangement joins TRBV12-3 or TRBV12-4 to TRBJ1-4; no clear D gene. V was pared by 6 bases and J by 10 bases, with 18 bases between. The CDR3 consists of 14 residues. CDR3 sequence reads: CASSCTLVPGKLFF. In DNA, the CDR3 is TGTGCCAGCAGCTGTACCCTCGTCCCGGGAAAACTGTTTTTT.

The gene calls are TRBV9 and TRBJ2-2; weak D call: TRBD1 (6 bases). The CDR3 has 17 amino acids. Germline values: CDR1 SGDLS, CDR2 YYNGEE. Trimming removed 4 bases from V and 0 bases from J, with 16 bases in between. This CDR3 is CASSPGRAGANTGELFF. CDR3 bases: TGTGCCAGCAGCCCAGGTAGGGCAGGGGCGAACACCGGGGAGCTGTTTTTT.

V gene TRBV12-3 or TRBV12-4 combines with J gene TRBJ1-1; maybe TRBD1 (5 bases). The CDR3 is 14 amino acids. Trimming cost V 6 bases and J 1 base, with 12 bases left between them. CDR3 amino acids: CASSQGARNTEAFF. The CDR3, as DNA: TGTGCCAGCAGCCAAGGGGCGCGGAACACTGAAGCTTTCTTT.

As regards this clonotype: A read error may be the cause here, since a much bigger clone is one base away. V gene TRBV12-5 combines with J gene TRBJ1-5; D is unresolved. In germline, CDR1 is LGHNT, CDR2 FRNRAP. The V and J ends lost 4 bases and 5 bases respectively, with 6 bases between them. The CDR3 totals 12 residues. The CDR3 DNA sequence: TGTGCTAGTGGTTCGAGAGATCAGCCCCAGCATTTT. It is translated as CASGSRDQPQHF.

This clonotype was seen a few times. The gene calls are TRBV7-9 and TRBJ2-5, with 7 positions matching TRBD1. The CDR3 contains 15 residues. The junction had 7 bases not matched to a gene; V was cut back by 4 bases and J by 2 bases. In germline, CDR1 is SEHNR, CDR2 FQNEAQ (reference sequence). CDR3 protein: CASSSRTGIQETQYF. CDR3 coding DNA: TGTGCCAGCAGCTCCCGGACAGGCATACAAGAGACCCAGTACTTC.

Comments on this clonotype: At one end, the junction sequence differs from germline, possibly due to a read error. V gene TRBV2 combines with J gene TRBJ2-6, with D perhaps TRBD1 (6 bases). The CDR3 runs 15 residues. CDR1 SNHLY and CDR2 FYNNEI come from the germline V gene. CDR3 residues: CASSQGGTEAYVLTF. The CDR3, as DNA: TGTGCCAGCAGCCAAGGGGGTACTGAGGCCTACGTCCTGACTTTC.

This clonotype occurred a few times. This chain connects TRBV7-6 to TRBJ2-1; tentatively, D is TRBD1 or TRBD2 (5 bases each). Trimming shortened V by 6 bases and J by 1 base, and 19 bases separated the two germline ends. CDR1 SGHVS and CDR2 FNYEAQ come from the germline V gene. The CDR3 totals 17 residues. CDR3: CASRPTSRESSYNEQFF. In DNA form, the CDR3 reads TGTGCCAGCAGGCCTACCTCCAGGGAGTCGTCCTACAATGAGCAGTTCTTC.

V and J are TRBV10-3 and TRBJ1-5, with TRBD1 matching 7 bases. V shed 10 bases and J 11 bases; nucleotides not matched to a gene: 11. Germline-derived CDR1 and CDR2 are ENHRY and SYGVKD. The CDR3 is 12 residues long. CDR3 coding DNA: TGTGCCACCGAGGACAGGTTGACGGCCCAGCATTTT. Protein product: CATEDRLTAQHF.

The rearrangement joins TRBV20-1 to TRBJ1-2, with 7 bases identical to TRBD1. CDR3 length: 13 residues. Per germline, CDR1 DFQATT and CDR2 SNEGSKA (reference sequence). V trimming: 7 bases; J trimming: 2 bases; junction bases outside the gene matches: 7. The CDR3 here is CSVNQGDNYGYTF. CDR3 nucleotides: TGCAGTGTTAATCAGGGGGACAACTATGGCTACACCTTC.

The chain recombines TRBV11-3 with TRBJ2-7; 9 bases are shared with TRBD2. The V gene's germline CDR1 is SGHNT and CDR2 YENEEA. V was clipped by 5 bases and J by 5 bases; unmatched bases: 19. This CDR3 contains 18 residues. The CDR3 DNA reads as TGTGCCAGCAGCCTTGGGGTAGCGGGAGCCCCCCGGTCGGACGAGCAGTACTTC. It codes for CASSLGVAGAPRSDEQYF. The entire variable domain, with the rest obtained from reference TRBV11-3 and TRBJ2-7, is as follows: EAGVVQSPRYKIIEKKQPVAFWCNPISGHNTLYWYLQNLGQGPELLIRYENEEAVDDSQLPKDRFSAERLKGVDSTLKIQPAELGDSAVYLCASSLGVAGAPRSDEQYFGPGTRLTVT.

V and J are TRBV11-2 and TRBJ2-3; D is perhaps TRBD2 (6 bases). Per the germline V gene, CDR1 is SGHAT and CDR2 is FQNNGV. The V gene lost 5 bases and the J gene lost 6 bases, with 18 bases spanning the gap. CDR3 length equals 15 residues. The CDR3 DNA reads TGTGCCAGCAGCCCGACTAGACTTGGGGGGGATACGCAGTATTTT. The encoded protein is CASSPTRLGGDTQYF.

The rearrangement links TRBV29-1 to TRBJ1-3; D is ambiguous. The CDR3 sequence is 11 residues long. Trimming stripped 5 bases from V and 4 bases from J, with 6 bases between. Germline V gene sequence: CDR1 SQVTM, CDR2 ANQGSEA. CDR3 residues: CSVRAGNTIYF. The CDR3 bases are TGCAGCGTTAGGGCAGGAAACACCATATATTTT.